This is a list of T cell receptor beta chains from one sample in a study of regulatory T cells in long-lasting Graves disease. Each CDR3 protein is one row after TCRdb ran MiXCR on the multiplex PCR reads. The sample holds 400,000 or so distinct CDR3 sequences; less than 25% are singletons and the top ten take approximately 28%. Source: peripheral blood mononuclear cells (PBMCs), taken when the disease was refractory, from a patient treated with antithyroid drugs. These receptors were obtained from a female donor with Graves disease. Each CDR3 is given with its conserved first and last residue. Each record gives: J gene, V gene, clone size, D gene, CDR3 protein, CDR3 DNA. A D gene is named only where the DNA matches it firmly. The size entry is marked missing in some rows and otherwise reads once, few, many or a size class.

>TRBJ1-5|TRBV29-1|few|TRBD1
CSVRQGEQPQHF
TGCAGCGTAAGACAGGGGGAGCAGCCCCAGCATTTT
>TRBJ2-7|TRBV6-5|many|TRBD1
CASSLQGIEQYF
TGTGCCAGCAGTTTACAGGGGATCGAGCAGTACTTC
>TRBJ2-5|TRBV9|few|NA
CASSARVRETQYF
TGTGCCAGCAGCGCGCGAGTTCGAGAGACCCAGTACTTC
>TRBJ2-7|TRBV6-1|NA|NA
CASTDPTPFAEQYF
TGTGCCAGCACCGATCCGACTCCTTTCGCCGAGCAGTACTTC
>TRBJ2-5|TRBV7-3|few|NA
CASSLDAGRPGETQYF
TGTGCCAGCAGCTTAGATGCAGGGCGGCCGGGAGAGACCCAGTACTTC
>TRBJ2-7|TRBV7-9|NA|TRBD2
CASSSGRIHEQYF
TGTGCCAGCAGTAGCGGGAGAATCCACGAGCAGTACTTC
>TRBJ1-6|TRBV6-1|NA|NA
CASSDMGGSYNSPLHF
TGTGCCAGCAGTGATATGGGGGGCTCCTATAATTCACCCCTCCACTTT
>TRBJ2-7|TRBV20-1|many|TRBD2
CSVRTSGRVYEQYF
TGCAGTGTTCGGACTAGCGGGAGGGTGTACGAGCAGTACTTC
>TRBJ1-1|TRBV4-2|few|TRBD1
CASSQDLRGRTEAFF
TGTGCCAGCAGCCAAGATCTGAGGGGGCGGACTGAAGCTTTCTTT
>TRBJ1-5|TRBV20-1|NA|TRBD1
CSARAGTGGYSNQPQHF
TGCAGTGCTAGAGCCGGGACAGGGGGTTATAGCAATCAGCCCCAGCATTTT
>TRBJ1-5|TRBV6-1|many|NA
CASRPTINQPQHF
TGTGCCAGCAGGCCAACAATCAATCAGCCCCAGCATTTT
>TRBJ2-1|TRBV11-2|many|TRBD2
CASSSLSGTSMTEQFF
TGTGCCAGCAGCTCCCTCAGTGGGACTAGCATGACTGAGCAGTTCTTC
>TRBJ2-1|TRBV19|NA|NA
CASSIAGSSSYNEQFF
TGTGCCAGTAGTATAGCTGGCAGTAGCTCCTACAATGAGCAGTTCTTC
>TRBJ2-5|TRBV2|many|NA
CASSEARPGGTQYF
TGTGCCAGCAGTGAAGCCCGGCCGGGTGGGACCCAGTACTTC
>TRBJ2-7|TRBV27|NA|TRBD1
CASVDLGQGLHEQYF
TGTGCCAGCGTTGACTTGGGACAGGGTCTCCACGAGCAGTACTTC
>TRBJ1-5|TRBV19|NA|TRBD1
CASSITGTGDYQPQHF
TGTGCCAGTAGTATCACCGGGACAGGGGATTATCAGCCCCAGCATTTT
>TRBJ2-1|TRBV20-1|few|TRBD2
CSASVAGGYNEQFF
TGCAGTGCTAGCGTGGCGGGAGGGTACAATGAGCAGTTCTTC
>TRBJ1-2|TRBV12-3/TRBV12-4|NA|NA
CASSFSGHGYTF
TGTGCCAGCAGTTTCTCGGGCCATGGCTACACCTTC
>TRBJ2-7|TRBV4-2|once|TRBD2
CASSQDPRLAGDYEQYF
TGTGCCAGCAGCCAAGATCCAAGACTAGCGGGAGACTACGAGCAGTACTTC
>TRBJ1-2|TRBV20-1|many|NA
CSAHDRQSYGYTF
TGCAGTGCACACGACCGACAGAGCTATGGCTACACCTTC
>TRBJ2-5|TRBV20-1|few|TRBD2
CSANSGRGSIQETQYF
TGCAGTGCTAATAGCGGGAGGGGGTCAATCCAAGAGACCCAGTACTTC
>TRBJ2-7|TRBV28|many|NA
CASSFSLTGPLGEQYF
TGTGCCAGCAGTTTTTCCCTCACAGGGCCGCTGGGCGAGCAGTACTTC
>TRBJ2-5|TRBV7-7|NA|NA
CASSSIRGQQETQYF
TGTGCTAGCAGCTCAATTAGGGGTCAGCAAGAGACCCAGTACTTC
>TRBJ2-7|TRBV6-1|NA|TRBD1
CASSDPGQGCYEQYF
TGTGCCAGCAGTGATCCAGGACAGGGGTGCTACGAGCAGTACTTC
>TRBJ1-5|TRBV28|many|NA
CASSPGTANQPQHF
TGTGCCAGCAGTCCCGGGACGGCTAATCAGCCCCAGCATTTT
>TRBJ2-2|TRBV5-1|few|TRBD2
CASSLGGGSGDTGELFF
TGCGCCAGCAGCTTGGGTGGCGGGAGTGGAGACACCGGGGAGCTGTTTTTT
>TRBJ2-2|TRBV7-3|many|TRBD2
CASSTTGPGGTGELFF
TGTGCCAGCAGCACCACGGGGCCGGGAGGGACCGGGGAGCTGTTTTTT
>TRBJ2-7|TRBV11-2|few|NA
CASSLAGTVYEQYF
TGTGCCAGCAGCTTAGCGGGGACGGTCTACGAGCAGTACTTC
>TRBJ2-7|TRBV20-1|few|TRBD2
CSARPLLTGGNYEQYF
TGCAGTGCTAGGCCCCTTCTAACGGGAGGGAATTACGAGCAGTACTTC
>TRBJ1-5|TRBV19|NA|NA
CASSITPQFEKPQHF
TGTGCCAGTAGTATTACCCCTCAATTCGAGAAGCCCCAGCATTTT
>TRBJ2-5|TRBV29-1|NA|NA
CSVDYAETQYF
TGCAGCGTTGATTATGCAGAGACCCAGTACTTC
>TRBJ2-7|TRBV29-1|few|TRBD1
CSVPGQGGLEQYF
TGCAGCGTCCCGGGACAGGGGGGCCTCGAGCAGTACTTC
>TRBJ2-5|TRBV19|many|NA
CASRTGVRPGETQYF
TGTGCCAGTAGGACAGGCGTCAGGCCAGGAGAGACCCAGTACTTC
>TRBJ2-7|TRBV12-3/TRBV12-4|many|TRBD1
CASTPPDRVHEQYF
TGTGCCAGCACCCCTCCGGACAGGGTCCACGAGCAGTACTTC